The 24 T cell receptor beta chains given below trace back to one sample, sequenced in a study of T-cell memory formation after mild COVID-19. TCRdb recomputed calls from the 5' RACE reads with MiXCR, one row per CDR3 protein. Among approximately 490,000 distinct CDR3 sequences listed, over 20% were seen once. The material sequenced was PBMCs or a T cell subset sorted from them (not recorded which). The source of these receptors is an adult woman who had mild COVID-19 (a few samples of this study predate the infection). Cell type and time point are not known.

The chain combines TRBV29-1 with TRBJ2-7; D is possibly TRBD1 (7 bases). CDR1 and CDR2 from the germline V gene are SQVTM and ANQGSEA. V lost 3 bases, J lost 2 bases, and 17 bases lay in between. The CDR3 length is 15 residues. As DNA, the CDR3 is TGCAGCGTTGAGGAATGGGGGGACAGTCCCTACGAGCAGTACTTC. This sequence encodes CSVEEWGDSPYEQYF.

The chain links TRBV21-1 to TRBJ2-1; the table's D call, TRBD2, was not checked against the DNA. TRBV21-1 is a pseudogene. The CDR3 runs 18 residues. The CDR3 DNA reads TGTGCCAGCAGCAAAGAAAGCACTAGCGCGAGCTCCTACAATGAGCAGTTCTTC. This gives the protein CASSKESTSASSYNEQFF.

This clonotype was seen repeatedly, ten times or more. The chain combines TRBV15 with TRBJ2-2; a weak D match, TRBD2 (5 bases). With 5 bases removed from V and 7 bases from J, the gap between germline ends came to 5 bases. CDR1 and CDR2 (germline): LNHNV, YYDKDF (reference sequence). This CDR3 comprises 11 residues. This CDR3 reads CATSGSGELFF. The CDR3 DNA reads TGTGCCACCAGCGGGAGCGGGGAGCTGTTTTTT.

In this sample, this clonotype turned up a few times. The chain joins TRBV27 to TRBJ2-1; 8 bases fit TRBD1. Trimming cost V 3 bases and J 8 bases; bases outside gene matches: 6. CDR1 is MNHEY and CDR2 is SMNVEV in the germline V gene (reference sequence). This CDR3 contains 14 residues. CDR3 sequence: CASSLSRGRHEQFF. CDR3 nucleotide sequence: TGTGCCAGCAGTTTGTCCAGGGGGCGCCATGAGCAGTTCTTC.

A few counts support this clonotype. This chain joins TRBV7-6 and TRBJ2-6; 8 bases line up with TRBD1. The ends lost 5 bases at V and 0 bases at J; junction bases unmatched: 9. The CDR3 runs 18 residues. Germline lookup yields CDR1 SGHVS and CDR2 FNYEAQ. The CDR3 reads CASSLADREISGANVLTF. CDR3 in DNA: TGTGCCAGCAGCCTCGCGGACAGGGAAATCTCTGGGGCCAACGTCCTGACTTTC.

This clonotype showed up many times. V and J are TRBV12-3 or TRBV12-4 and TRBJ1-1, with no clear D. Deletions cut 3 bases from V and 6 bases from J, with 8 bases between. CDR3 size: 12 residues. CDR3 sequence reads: CASSFIVSEAFF. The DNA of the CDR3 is TGTGCCAGCAGTTTCATAGTCTCTGAAGCTTTCTTT.

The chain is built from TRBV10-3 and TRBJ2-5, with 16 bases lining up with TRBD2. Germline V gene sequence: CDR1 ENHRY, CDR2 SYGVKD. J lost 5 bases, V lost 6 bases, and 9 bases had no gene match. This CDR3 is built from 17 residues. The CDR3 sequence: CAIRSSGTSGGAETQYF. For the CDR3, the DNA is TGTGCCATCAGATCCTCCGGGACTAGCGGGGGGGCGGAGACCCAGTACTTC.

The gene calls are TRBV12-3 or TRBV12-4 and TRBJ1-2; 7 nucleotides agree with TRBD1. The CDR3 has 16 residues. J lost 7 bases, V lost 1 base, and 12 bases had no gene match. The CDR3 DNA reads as TGTGCCAGCAGTTTAGAGGGGGCAGGGCCGTGGGGTGGCTACACCTTC. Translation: CASSLEGAGPWGGYTF.

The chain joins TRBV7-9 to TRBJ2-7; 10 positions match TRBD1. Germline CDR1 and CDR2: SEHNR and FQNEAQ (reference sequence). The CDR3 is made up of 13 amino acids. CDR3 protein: CAAEDRGRSEQYF. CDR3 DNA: TGTGCAGCGGAAGACAGGGGGCGCAGCGAGCAGTACTTC.

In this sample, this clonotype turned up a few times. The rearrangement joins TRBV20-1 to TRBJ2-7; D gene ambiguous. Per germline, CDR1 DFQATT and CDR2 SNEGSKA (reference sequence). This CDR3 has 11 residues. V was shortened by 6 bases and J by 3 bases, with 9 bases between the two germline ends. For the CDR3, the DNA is TGCAGTGCCTACGACGGCTACGAGCAGTACTTC. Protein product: CSAYDGYEQYF.

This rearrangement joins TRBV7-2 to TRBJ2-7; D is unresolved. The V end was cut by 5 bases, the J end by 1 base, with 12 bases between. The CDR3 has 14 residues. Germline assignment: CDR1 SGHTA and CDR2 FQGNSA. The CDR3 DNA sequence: TGTGCCAGCAGCCCAGAGACGGTTTCCTACGAGCAGTACTTC. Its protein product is CASSPETVSYEQYF.

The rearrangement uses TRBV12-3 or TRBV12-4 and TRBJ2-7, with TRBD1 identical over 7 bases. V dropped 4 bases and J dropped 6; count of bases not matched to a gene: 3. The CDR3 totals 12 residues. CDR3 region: CASSYHRGEQYF. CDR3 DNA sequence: TGTGCCAGCAGTTATCACAGGGGCGAGCAGTACTTC.

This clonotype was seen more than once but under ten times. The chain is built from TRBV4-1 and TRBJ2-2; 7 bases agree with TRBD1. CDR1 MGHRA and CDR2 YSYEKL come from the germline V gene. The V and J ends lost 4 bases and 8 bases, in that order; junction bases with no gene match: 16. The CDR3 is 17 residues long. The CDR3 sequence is CASSPEGTALAGGELFF. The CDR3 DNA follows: TGCGCCAGCAGCCCAGAAGGGACAGCGCTAGCCGGGGGGGAGCTGTTTTTT.

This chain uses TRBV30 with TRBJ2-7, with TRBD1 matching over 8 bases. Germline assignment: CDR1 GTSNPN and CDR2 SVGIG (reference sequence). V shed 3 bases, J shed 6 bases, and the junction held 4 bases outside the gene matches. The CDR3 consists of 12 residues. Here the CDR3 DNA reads TGTGCCTGGAGAGACGACAGGGGCGAGCAGTACTTC. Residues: CAWRDDRGEQYF.

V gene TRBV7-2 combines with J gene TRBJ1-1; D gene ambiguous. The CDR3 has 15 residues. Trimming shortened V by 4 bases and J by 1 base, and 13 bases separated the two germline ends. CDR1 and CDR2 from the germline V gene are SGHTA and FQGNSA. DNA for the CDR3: TGTGCCAGCAGCTCCCCGCCCGGTCCGAACACTGAAGCTTTCTTT. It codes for CASSSPPGPNTEAFF.

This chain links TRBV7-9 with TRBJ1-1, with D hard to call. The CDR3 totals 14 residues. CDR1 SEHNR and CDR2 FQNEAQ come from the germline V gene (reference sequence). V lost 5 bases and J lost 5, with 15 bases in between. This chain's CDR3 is CASSPLGFKTEAFF. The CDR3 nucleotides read TGTGCCAGCAGCCCCCTCGGCTTCAAGACTGAAGCTTTCTTT.

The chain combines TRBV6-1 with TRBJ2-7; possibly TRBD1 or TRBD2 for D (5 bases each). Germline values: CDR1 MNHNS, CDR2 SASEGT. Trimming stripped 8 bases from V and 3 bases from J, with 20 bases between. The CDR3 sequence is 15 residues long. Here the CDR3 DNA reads TGTGCCAGCCAAAGGGTTAAGGGGAGCAGCTACGAGCAGTACTTC. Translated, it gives CASQRVKGSSYEQYF.

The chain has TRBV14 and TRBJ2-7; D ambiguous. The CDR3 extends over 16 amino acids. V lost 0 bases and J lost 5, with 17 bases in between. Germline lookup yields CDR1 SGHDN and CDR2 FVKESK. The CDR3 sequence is CASSQDLGQDPNEQYF. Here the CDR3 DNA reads TGTGCCAGCAGCCAAGATCTGGGCCAGGACCCCAACGAGCAGTACTTC. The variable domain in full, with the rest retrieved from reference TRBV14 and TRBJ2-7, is EAGVTQFPSHSVIEKGQTVTLRCDPISGHDNLYWYRRVMGKEIKFLLHFVKESKQDESGMPNNRFLAERTGGTYSTLKVQPAELEDSGVYFCASSQDLGQDPNEQYFGPGTRLTVT.

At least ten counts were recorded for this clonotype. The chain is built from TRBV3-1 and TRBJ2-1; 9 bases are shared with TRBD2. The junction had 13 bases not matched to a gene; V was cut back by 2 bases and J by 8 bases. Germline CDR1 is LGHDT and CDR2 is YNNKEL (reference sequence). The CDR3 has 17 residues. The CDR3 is CASSQSLGRGGYDEQFF. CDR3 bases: TGTGCCAGCAGCCAATCACTCGGGCGGGGGGGCTATGATGAGCAGTTCTTC.

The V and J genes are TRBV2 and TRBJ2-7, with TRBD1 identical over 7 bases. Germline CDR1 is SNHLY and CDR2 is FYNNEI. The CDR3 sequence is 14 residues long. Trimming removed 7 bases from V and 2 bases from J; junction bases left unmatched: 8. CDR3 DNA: TGTGCCAGCAATGGGGACAGCCACACCTACGAGCAGTACTTC. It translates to CASNGDSHTYEQYF.

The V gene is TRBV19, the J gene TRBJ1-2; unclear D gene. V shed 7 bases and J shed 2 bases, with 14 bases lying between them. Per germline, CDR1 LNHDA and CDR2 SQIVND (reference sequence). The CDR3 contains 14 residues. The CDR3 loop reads CASTFEVGNYGYTF. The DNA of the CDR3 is TGTGCCAGTACCTTTGAAGTGGGGAACTATGGCTACACCTTC. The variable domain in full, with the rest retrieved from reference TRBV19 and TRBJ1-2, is DGGITQSPKYLFRKEGQNVTLSCEQNLNHDAMYWYRQDPGQGLRLIYYSQIVNDFQKGDIAEGYSVSREKKESFPLTVTSAQKNPTAFYLCASTFEVGNYGYTFGSGTRLTVV.

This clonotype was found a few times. DNA for the CDR3: TGTGCCAGCAGCCCGCGGGGGCAGGGGCTGACCTACGAGCAGTACTTC. This encodes CASSPRGQGLTYEQYF. V and J are TRBV11-1 and TRBJ2-7, with a possible D match to TRBD2 (7 bases). Trimming pared 5 bases from V and 2 bases from J, leaving 19 bases between. Germline values: CDR1 SGHAT, CDR2 FQDESV (reference sequence). This CDR3 has 16 residues.

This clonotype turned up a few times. This CDR3 reads CASSQLSPSGRAPYNEQFF. CDR3 nucleotides: TGTGCCAGTAGTCAGTTGAGTCCTAGCGGGAGGGCCCCCTACAATGAGCAGTTCTTC. J is TRBJ2-1 and V is TRBV19; 12 nucleotides align to TRBD2. The germline gives CDR1 LNHDA, CDR2 SQIVND (reference sequence). The CDR3 is 19 residues long. J lost 2 bases, V lost 5 bases, and 13 bases had no gene match.

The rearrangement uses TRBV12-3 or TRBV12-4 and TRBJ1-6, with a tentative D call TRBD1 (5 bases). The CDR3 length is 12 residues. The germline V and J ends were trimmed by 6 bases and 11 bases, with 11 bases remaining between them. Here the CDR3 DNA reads TGTGCCAGCAGCTCGGACAACCCACCCCTCCACTTT. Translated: CASSSDNPPLHF.